These 8 T cell receptor beta chains were sequenced from one sample in a study of shared clonotypes between healthy human individuals. In the naive CD8 group, cells lacked CD45RO and were positively selected for CCR7, so terminally differentiated effector memory CD45RA+ cells were left out. Sequencing used immunoSEQ multiplex PCR; TCRdb keeps in-frame clones, though not all of them. This repertoire shows over 800,000 clones, 92% found once; its top ten account for around 24%. Material: naive CD8+ T cells sorted from blood. Receptor source: a man aged 25 to 40 in good health.

The chain joins TRBV9 to TRBJ2-7, with D possibly TRBD2 on 5 matching bases. The germline V gene encodes CDR1 SGDLS and CDR2 YYNGEE. Trimming took off 3 bases at V and 5 bases at J, with 6 bases between the two ends. The CDR3 spans 11 residues. As DNA, the CDR3 is TGTGCCAGCAGCGAAGCGGACGAGCAGTACTTC. It codes for CASSEADEQYF.

The genes are TRBV10-1 and TRBJ1-2; a weak D match, TRBD1 (5 bases). Trimming took 4 bases from V and 7 from J, leaving 16 bases between them. The CDR3 extends over 14 amino acids. Germline CDR1 is WNHNN and CDR2 is SYGVQD (reference sequence). DNA for the CDR3: TGCGCCAGCAGTGTGTTTTGGGGGGGAGTTGGCTACACCTTC. Residues: CASSVFWGGVGYTF.

The gene calls are TRBV7-6 and TRBJ2-1; tentatively, D is TRBD1 (6 bases). The germline V and J ends were trimmed by 5 bases and 12 bases, with 14 bases remaining between them. The CDR3 sequence is 12 residues long. Germline V gene sequence: CDR1 SGHVS, CDR2 FNYEAQ. CDR3 nucleotide sequence: TGTGCCAGCAGCCTACAGGGAACGGGGCAGTTCTTC. Its translation is CASSLQGTGQFF. Drawing the rest from reference TRBV7-6 and TRBJ2-1, the complete variable domain is GAGVSQSPRYKVTKRGQDVALRCDPISGHVSLYWYRQALGQGPEFLTYFNYEAQQDKSGLPNDRFSAERPEGSISTLTIQRTEQRDSAMYRCASSLQGTGQFFGPGTRLTVL.

A word on this clone: The sample contains more than one DNA sequence encoding this CDR3. This chain joins TRBV9 and TRBJ2-3; D unclear. Per the germline V gene, CDR1 is SGDLS and CDR2 is YYNGEE. V shed 4 bases and J shed 1 base, with 4 bases lying between them. The CDR3 is 12 amino acids. The DNA for the CDR3 is TGTGCCAGCAGCCCGCGCACAGATACGCAGTATTTT. Translating it yields CASSPRTDTQYF.

This clone was detected only once. The genes are TRBV5-1 and TRBJ2-1, with 9 positions matching TRBD2. The V and J ends lost 0 bases and 7 bases, in that order; junction bases with no gene match: 8. The CDR3 runs to 16 residues. Looked up from germline, CDR1 is SGHRS and CDR2 is YFSETQ. CDR3 sequence: CASSLGTSARGNEQFF. The CDR3 coding sequence is TGCGCCAGCAGCTTGGGGACTAGCGCCCGAGGAAATGAGCAGTTCTTC.

The genes are TRBV6-1 and TRBJ2-7; D unresolved. The germline V gene encodes CDR1 MNHNS and CDR2 SASEGT. This CDR3 has 14 amino acids. Deletions cut 3 bases from V and 2 bases from J, with 11 bases between. Written as DNA, the CDR3 is TGTGCCAGCAGTGATCGGGCAGCCCCCTACGAGCAGTACTTC. Translating gives CASSDRAAPYEQYF.

The chain recombines TRBV10-3 with TRBJ2-3; the match to TRBD1 covers 11 bases. CDR1 and CDR2 from the germline V gene are ENHRY and SYGVKD. The CDR3 spans 16 residues. V lost 9 bases and J lost 4; bases outside the gene matches: 12. The CDR3 region has the DNA TGTGCCATTGGGCCCGGGACAGGGGGATTCGCAGATACGCAGTATTTT. It is translated as CAIGPGTGGFADTQYF.

This clone was picked up a small number of times. This chain uses TRBV11-2 with TRBJ2-7; no firm D call. The length of the CDR3 is 12 residues. The germline CDR1 and CDR2 sequences are SGHAT and FQNNGV. Trimming took 5 bases from V and 5 from J, leaving 10 bases between them. The CDR3 here is CASSIRHHEQYF. CDR3 nucleotide sequence: TGTGCCAGCAGCATCAGACACCACGAGCAGTACTTC.